Following are 2 T cell receptor beta chains from one sample sequenced in a study of cytotoxic CD8 clonotypes in ibrutinib-treated CLL. Generated by immunoSEQ multiplex PCR, the TCRdb table keeps only in-frame clones and is missing some. The data hold about 300,000 clones, with approximately 76% observed a single time. Sequencing was performed on PBMCs, taken at disease progression, from a patient treated with ibrutinib. Every receptor here comes from a human donor with chronic lymphocytic leukemia.

The gene calls are TRBV19 and TRBJ2-5, with 13 nucleotides matching TRBD2. The ends lost 5 bases at V and 4 bases at J; junction bases unmatched: 4. The CDR3 sequence is 15 residues long. Germline values: CDR1 LNHDA, CDR2 SQIVND (reference sequence). The CDR3: CASSRGLAGLETQYF. CDR3 in DNA: TGTGCCAGTAGTCGGGGACTAGCGGGGTTAGAGACCCAGTACTTC.

V gene TRBV5-1 combines with J gene TRBJ2-5; D possibly corresponds to TRBD1 (5 bases). The CDR3 totals 15 residues. CDR1 is SGHRS and CDR2 is YFSETQ in the germline V gene. Deletions cut 2 bases from V and 3 bases from J, with 14 bases between. The CDR3 DNA reads TGCGCCAGCAGCTTCAGAACCGGCAGGGAAGAGACCCAGTACTTC. Protein: CASSFRTGREETQYF.